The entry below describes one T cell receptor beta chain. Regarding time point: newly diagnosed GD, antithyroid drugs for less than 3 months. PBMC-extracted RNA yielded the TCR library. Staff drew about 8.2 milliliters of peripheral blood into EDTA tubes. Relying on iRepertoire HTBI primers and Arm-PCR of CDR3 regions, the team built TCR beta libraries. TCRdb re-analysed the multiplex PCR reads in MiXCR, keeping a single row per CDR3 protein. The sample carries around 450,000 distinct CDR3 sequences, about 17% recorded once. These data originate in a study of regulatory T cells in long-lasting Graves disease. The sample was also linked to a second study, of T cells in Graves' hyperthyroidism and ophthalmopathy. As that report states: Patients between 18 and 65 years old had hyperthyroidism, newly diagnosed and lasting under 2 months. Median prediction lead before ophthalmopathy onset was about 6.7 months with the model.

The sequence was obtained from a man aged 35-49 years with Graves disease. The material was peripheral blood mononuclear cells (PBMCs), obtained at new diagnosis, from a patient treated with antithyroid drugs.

The CDR3 reads CSVPGGRHYGYTF. The CDR3 nucleotides read TGCAGCGTTCCAGGGGGACGGCACTATGGCTACACCTTC. The genes are TRBV29-1 and TRBJ1-2; 7 nucleotides align to TRBD1. V lost 5 bases to trimming and J lost 3 bases; unmatched junction nucleotides: 6. Germline CDR1 SQVTM, CDR2 ANQGSEA. The CDR3 contains 13 residues. Together with reference TRBV29-1 and TRBJ1-2, the CDR3 gives the full variable domain: SAVISQKPSRDICQRGTSLTIQCQVDSQVTMMFWYRQQPGQSLTLIATANQGSEATYESGFVIDKFPISRPNLTFSTLTVSNMSPEDSSIYLCSVPGGRHYGYTFGSGTRLTVV.